Sequencing of this T cell receptor (beta chain) was carried out in a study of response to subunit inactivated influenza vaccine. TCRdb re-analysed the RT-PCR reads in MiXCR, keeping a single row per CDR3 protein. Here the sample spans 500,000 or so distinct CDR3 sequences, around 9.9% being singletons. The germline V gene has CDR1 SGHTA and CDR2 FQGNSA. The CDR3 length is 16 residues. Trimming took 2 bases from V and 5 from J, leaving 16 bases between them. This clonotype was counted between two and nine times. Here the sequenced sample was PBMCs from blood, taken about 6 weeks after vaccination. The chain joins TRBV7-2 to TRBJ2-1, with unresolved D. This sequence originates from a man in his fifties who received an inactivated influenza vaccine. CDR3 bases: TGTGCCAGCAGCTTAACCAGAGCCCCAGCAAACAATGAGCAGTTCTTC. It specifies CASSLTRAPANNEQFF. The complete variable domain, with remaining parts taken from reference TRBV7-2 and TRBJ2-1, reads GAGVSQSPSNKVTEKGKDVELRCDPISGHTALYWYRQSLGQGLEFLIYFQGNSAPDKSGLPSDRFSAERTGGSVSTLTIQRTQQEDSAVYLCASSLTRAPANNEQFFGPGTRLTVL.